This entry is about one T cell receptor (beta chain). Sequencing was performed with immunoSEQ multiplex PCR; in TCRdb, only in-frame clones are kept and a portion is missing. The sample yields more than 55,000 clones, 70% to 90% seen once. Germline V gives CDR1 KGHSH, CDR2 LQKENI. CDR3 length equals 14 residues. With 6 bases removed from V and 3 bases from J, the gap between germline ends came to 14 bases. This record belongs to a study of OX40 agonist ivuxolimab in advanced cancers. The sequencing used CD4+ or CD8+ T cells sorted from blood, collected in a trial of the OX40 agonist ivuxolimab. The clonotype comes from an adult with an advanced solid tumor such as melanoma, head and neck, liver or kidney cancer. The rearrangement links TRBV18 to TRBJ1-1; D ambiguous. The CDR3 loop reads CASSPREGHTEAFF. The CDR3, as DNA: TGTGCCAGCTCCCCTAGAGAAGGGCACACTGAAGCTTTCTTT.